One sample yielded the 27 T cell receptor beta chains listed below, sequenced in a study of T-cell memory formation after mild COVID-19. TCRdb used MiXCR to reprocess the 5' RACE reads, holding one entry per CDR3 protein. The sample lists fewer than 300,000 distinct CDR3 sequences; 16% were seen once. The sample taken for sequencing was PBMCs or a T cell subset sorted from them (not recorded which). These receptors were obtained from a man between 18 and 29 years old who had mild COVID-19 (a few samples of this study predate the infection). Cell type and time point are not known.

This clonotype occurred many times. The CDR3 DNA reads TGCGCCAGCAGTCTTCAGGCGGGGGGTCCCGGGGAGCTGTTTTTT. This encodes CASSLQAGGPGELFF. The V gene is TRBV5-1, the J gene TRBJ2-2, with 8 bases that match TRBD2. Looked up from germline, CDR1 is SGHRS and CDR2 is YFSETQ. The CDR3 spans 15 residues. The J segment lost 6 bases and the V segment lost 5 bases, leaving 9 bases of the junction unmatched.

V is TRBV20-1 and J is TRBJ2-1; 8 bases fit TRBD2. In germline, CDR1 is DFQATT, CDR2 SNEGSKA (reference sequence). The V segment lost 2 bases and the J segment 4 bases; nucleotides outside the gene matches: 4. The CDR3 contains 14 residues. The CDR3 loop reads CSARRAGEYNEQFF. For the CDR3, the DNA is TGCAGTGCTAGACGAGCGGGGGAATACAATGAGCAGTTCTTC.

As for this clonotype: This may be a read error, as it is one base from a much larger clone. CDR3 residues: CAISQDDRGTDTQYF. The CDR3 coding sequence is TGCGCCATCAGCCAAGATGACAGGGGCACAGATACGCAGTATTTT. The chain carries TRBV4-1 and TRBJ2-3; the match to TRBD1 covers 7 bases. Per germline, CDR1 MGHRA and CDR2 YSYEKL. The CDR3 has 15 amino acids.

The gene calls are TRBV2 and TRBJ2-1; D not resolved. The CDR3 has 15 residues. V was trimmed by 4 bases and J by 1 base, leaving 11 bases between them. Per germline, CDR1 SNHLY and CDR2 FYNNEI. The CDR3 region is CASSGVGGSYNEQFF. As DNA, the CDR3 is TGTGCCAGCAGTGGTGTCGGCGGTTCCTACAATGAGCAGTTCTTC.

This clonotype was seen a few times. This chain links TRBV9 with TRBJ2-3, with 11 bases aligning to TRBD2. The germline V gene encodes CDR1 SGDLS and CDR2 YYNGEE. Trimming removed 0 bases from V and 7 bases from J; junction bases left unmatched: 7. The CDR3 runs to 16 residues. In nucleotides, the CDR3 is TGTGCCAGCAGCGTAGAGGTAGCGGGGGGGCGGTATACGCAGTATTTT. This translates into CASSVEVAGGRYTQYF.

The chain links TRBV21-1 to TRBJ2-3; the table calls TRBD2, which could not be checked here. TRBV21-1 is a listed pseudogene. The CDR3 is made up of 17 amino acids. The CDR3 region has the DNA TGTGCCAGCAGCAAAGTCTGGAGGGCGGCCCGCACAGATACGCAGTATTTT. Its translation: CASSKVWRAARTDTQYF.

This clonotype was counted only a few times. The chain links TRBV7-9 to TRBJ1-2; D uncertain. Germline CDR1 is SEHNR and CDR2 is FQNEAQ (reference sequence). V lost 3 bases and J lost 4, with 9 bases in between. The length of the CDR3 is 13 residues. The DNA of the CDR3 is TGTGCCAGCAGCTTCCACGGACTCTATGGCTACACCTTC. Its protein is CASSFHGLYGYTF.

The genes are TRBV7-2 and TRBJ2-7, with D perhaps assigned TRBD1 or TRBD2 (5 bases each). The CDR3 sequence is 13 residues long. Trimming took 4 bases from V and 2 from J, leaving 9 bases between them. Germline CDR1 and CDR2: SGHTA and FQGNSA. The CDR3 DNA sequence: TGTGCCAGCAGCTCCCGGGGCCCCTACGAGCAGTACGTC. It codes for CASSSRGPYEQYV.

This clonotype came up a few times. The chain recombines TRBV24-1 with TRBJ2-3, with a possible D match to TRBD2 (6 bases). Deletions cut 2 bases from V and 4 bases from J, with 12 bases between. Per the germline V gene, CDR1 is KGHDR and CDR2 is SFDVKD. This CDR3 spans 15 amino acids. CDR3: CATSDWTPGADTQYF. In DNA form, the CDR3 reads TGTGCCACCAGTGATTGGACCCCGGGAGCAGATACGCAGTATTTT.

The J gene is TRBJ1-5, the V gene TRBV20-1; D gene ambiguous. Trimming removed 5 bases at V and 6 bases at J, with 14 bases between. The CDR3 consists of 13 residues. The germline CDR1 and CDR2 sequences are DFQATT and SNEGSKA (reference sequence). The CDR3 spells CSARRALGQPQHF. The CDR3 bases are TGCAGTGCTCGTCGGGCCTTGGGTCAGCCCCAGCATTTT.

This clonotype has a handful of counts. The V gene is TRBV28, the J gene TRBJ2-4; perhaps D is TRBD1 or TRBD2 (5 bases each). CDR3 length: 17 residues. CDR1 MDHEN and CDR2 SYDVKM come from the germline V gene. Between the trimmed V and J ends, which lost 0 bases and 0 bases, there was a span of 12 bases. The chain's CDR3 is CASSLWAGTVAKNIQYF. Written as DNA, the CDR3 is TGTGCCAGCAGTTTATGGGCCGGGACGGTAGCCAAAAACATTCAGTACTTC.

This clonotype occurred a few times. The chain couples TRBV7-7 to TRBJ2-2; D is undetermined. Between the trimmed V and J ends, which lost 1 base and 5 bases, there was a span of 14 bases. The length of the CDR3 is 16 residues. CDR1 is SSHAT and CDR2 is FNYEAQ in the germline V gene (reference sequence). The CDR3 region is CASSLEAFGSTGELFF. The CDR3, as DNA: TGTGCCAGCAGCTTAGAGGCGTTCGGTTCTACCGGGGAGCTGTTTTTT.

This clonotype was recorded a few times. The J gene is TRBJ2-7, the V gene TRBV4-2; tentatively, D is TRBD1 or TRBD2 (5 bases each). Germline-derived CDR1 and CDR2 are LGHNA and YNFKEQ. With 0 bases removed from V and 0 bases from J, the gap between germline ends came to 12 bases. The length of the CDR3 is 16 residues. The CDR3 sequence: CASSQEGAGSSYEQYF. The CDR3 DNA follows: TGTGCCAGCAGCCAAGAAGGGGCTGGGAGCTCCTACGAGCAGTACTTC.

In its sample, this clonotype was seen once. The gene calls are TRBV7-2 and TRBJ1-6; D unclear. The CDR3 consists of 14 residues. Germline CDR1 and CDR2: SGHTA and FQGNSA. Trimming removed 4 bases at V and 6 bases at J, with 10 bases between. The CDR3 nucleotides read TGTGCCAGCAGCTCCTTTGACCCTAATTCACCCCTCCACTTT. Its translation is CASSSFDPNSPLHF.

Only a few counts were recorded for this clonotype. This rearrangement joins TRBV6-5 to TRBJ1-5, with TRBD1 identical over 7 bases. The CDR3 totals 14 residues. Germline assignment: CDR1 MNHEY and CDR2 SVGAGI. V was clipped by 5 bases and J by 5 bases; unmatched bases: 6. The CDR3 here is CASSRRDSYQPQHF. CDR3 nucleotide sequence: TGTGCCAGCAGTCGCCGGGACAGTTATCAGCCCCAGCATTTT.

The V gene is TRBV5-1, the J gene TRBJ1-1; D is uncertain. The CDR3 is 16 amino acids. Trimming pared 4 bases from V and 3 bases from J, leaving 19 bases between. Germline CDR1 and CDR2: SGHRS and YFSETQ. The CDR3 is CASSLFLISGDTEAFF. For the CDR3, the DNA is TGCGCCAGCAGCCTATTCCTGATCAGTGGGGACACTGAAGCTTTCTTT.

This clonotype showed up just a few times. This chain connects TRBV24-1 to TRBJ2-1; possibly TRBD2 for D (6 bases). V dropped 3 bases and J dropped 10 bases, with 9 bases sitting between them. The CDR3 length is 12 residues. Germline V CDR1 and CDR2: KGHDR, SFDVKD. Here the CDR3 reads CATSDPGLEQFF. For the CDR3, the DNA is TGTGCCACCAGTGATCCGGGACTCGAGCAGTTCTTC.

The chain combines TRBV5-4 with TRBJ2-3; TRBD2 matches at 12 bases. This CDR3 has 16 residues. With 0 bases clipped from V and 4 bases from J, the junction kept 3 bases outside the gene matches. Germline V gene data show CDR1 as SGHNT and CDR2 as YYREEE (reference sequence). The CDR3 sequence: CASSLGLAGGPDTQYF. The CDR3 nucleotides are TGTGCCAGCAGCTTGGGCCTAGCGGGGGGGCCAGATACGCAGTATTTT. The full variable domain, rest sourced from reference TRBV5-4 and TRBJ2-3, is ETGVTQSPTHLIKTRGQQVTLRCSSQSGHNTVSWYQQALGQGPQFIFQYYREEENGRGNFPPRFSGLQFPNYSSELNVNALELDDSALYLCASSLGLAGGPDTQYFGPGTRLTVL.

This clonotype was recorded a few times. This rearrangement joins TRBV29-1 to TRBJ1-1; D remains unclear. The CDR3 extends over 13 amino acids. Per germline, CDR1 SQVTM and CDR2 ANQGSEA. V gave up 4 bases and J gave up 1 base, with 10 bases separating them. CDR3 amino acids: CSVVPYRNTEAFF. The DNA for the CDR3 is TGCAGCGTTGTTCCGTATAGGAACACTGAAGCTTTCTTT. Combining the CDR3 with reference TRBV29-1 and TRBJ1-1 gives the whole variable domain SAVISQKPSRDICQRGTSLTIQCQVDSQVTMMFWYRQQPGQSLTLIATANQGSEATYESGFVIDKFPISRPNLTFSTLTVSNMSPEDSSIYLCSVVPYRNTEAFFGQGTRLTVV.

Only a few counts were recorded for this clonotype. The CDR3 spells CASSETPDRGQDQPQHF. The CDR3 DNA sequence: TGTGCCAGCAGTGAAACTCCTGACAGGGGGCAAGATCAGCCCCAGCATTTT. The chain carries TRBV6-1 and TRBJ1-5; TRBD1 matches at 10 bases. The length of the CDR3 is 17 residues. V shed 2 bases and J 5 bases; nucleotides not matched to a gene: 9. CDR1 MNHNS and CDR2 SASEGT come from the germline V gene.

The table lists this clonotype with a few counts. The V gene is TRBV7-6, the J gene TRBJ2-5, with 7 bases that match TRBD2. The CDR3 sequence is 17 residues long. Germline assignment: CDR1 SGHVS and CDR2 FNYEAQ. Germline trimming cut 1 base from V and 3 bases from J; bases unmatched to any gene: 11. The CDR3 DNA sequence: TGTGCCAGCAGCTTAGGCTTCTTCCGAGCGGGGAAAGAGACCCAGTACTTC. It codes for CASSLGFFRAGKETQYF.

The V and J genes are TRBV7-2 and TRBJ2-3, with D unresolved. V lost 5 bases to trimming and J lost 1 base, with 7 bases between them. The CDR3 is 13 amino acids. Germline lookup yields CDR1 SGHTA and CDR2 FQGNSA. The CDR3 DNA reads TGTGCCAGCAGCGAAGCCCGCACAGATACGCAGTATTTT. Translated: CASSEARTDTQYF.

This clonotype has more than one count but fewer than ten. This sequence joins TRBV29-1 and TRBJ1-1; possibly TRBD1 for D (6 bases). This CDR3 is built from 12 residues. The V end lost 4 bases, the J end lost 5 bases, and 11 bases lay between the germline ends. Looked up from germline, CDR1 is SQVTM and CDR2 is ANQGSEA. CDR3 coding DNA: TGCAGCGTTGGAATAGGGGGGACTGAAGCTTTCTTT. This gives the protein CSVGIGGTEAFF. The variable domain in full, completed from reference TRBV29-1 and TRBJ1-1, reads SAVISQKPSRDICQRGTSLTIQCQVDSQVTMMFWYRQQPGQSLTLIATANQGSEATYESGFVIDKFPISRPNLTFSTLTVSNMSPEDSSIYLCSVGIGGTEAFFGQGTRLTVV.

This chain joins TRBV6-2 or TRBV6-3 and TRBJ2-7; the D is unclear. Trimming took off 2 bases at V and 9 bases at J, with 8 bases between the two ends. CDR1 is MNHEY, CDR2 SVGEGT, per germline. CDR3 length: 11 residues. The CDR3 sequence: CASSYGDWQYF. The CDR3 DNA is TGTGCCAGCAGTTACGGAGACTGGCAGTACTTC.

A few counts support this clonotype. The chain is built from TRBV2 and TRBJ2-5, with D maybe TRBD2 (6 bases). CDR3 length: 14 amino acids. V was clipped by 6 bases and J by 7 bases, with 18 bases between them. In germline, CDR1 is SNHLY, CDR2 FYNNEI. The CDR3 nucleotides are TGTGCCAGCAGGGAGGGATTTCTGGGCGCGACCCAGTACTTC. Translating it yields CASREGFLGATQYF.

This clonotype was counted between two and nine times. The V gene is TRBV19, the J gene TRBJ2-1; 8 positions match TRBD2. Germline loops: CDR1 LNHDA, CDR2 SQIVND (reference sequence). The CDR3 runs 16 residues. The ends lost 4 bases at V and 5 bases at J; junction bases unmatched: 10. The CDR3 DNA reads TGTGCCAGTAGTAACGGCGGGGGGCGGTGGAACAATGAGCAGTTCTTC. As protein: CASSNGGGRWNNEQFF.

This clonotype has a count of ten or more. The J gene is TRBJ2-1, the V gene TRBV27; 9 bases agree with TRBD2. This CDR3 is built from 15 residues. Germline CDR1 and CDR2: MNHEY and SMNVEV (reference sequence). With V trimmed by 2 bases and J by 4 bases, 3 bases remained unmatched. CDR3 region: CASSLIAGVYNEQFF. DNA of the CDR3: TGTGCCAGCAGTTTAATAGCGGGGGTATACAATGAGCAGTTCTTC.